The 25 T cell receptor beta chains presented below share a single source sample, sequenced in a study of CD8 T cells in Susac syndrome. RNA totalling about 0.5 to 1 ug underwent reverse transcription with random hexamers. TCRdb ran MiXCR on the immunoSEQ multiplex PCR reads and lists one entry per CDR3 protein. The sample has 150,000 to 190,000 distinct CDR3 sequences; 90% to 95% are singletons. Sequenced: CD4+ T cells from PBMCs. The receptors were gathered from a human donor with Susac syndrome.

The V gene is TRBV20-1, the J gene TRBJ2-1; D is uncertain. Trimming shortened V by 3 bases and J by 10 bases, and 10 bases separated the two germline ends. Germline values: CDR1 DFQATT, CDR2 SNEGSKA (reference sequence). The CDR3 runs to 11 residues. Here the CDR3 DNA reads TGCAGTGCTAGTGATGGTATAGAGCAGTTCTTC. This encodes CSASDGIEQFF.

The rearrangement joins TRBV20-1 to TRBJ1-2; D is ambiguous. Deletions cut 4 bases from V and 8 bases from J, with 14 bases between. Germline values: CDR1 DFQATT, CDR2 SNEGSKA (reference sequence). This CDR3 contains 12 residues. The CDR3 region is CSAIPGLSGYTF. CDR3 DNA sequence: TGCAGTGCTATACCGGGCCTCAGCGGCTACACCTTC.

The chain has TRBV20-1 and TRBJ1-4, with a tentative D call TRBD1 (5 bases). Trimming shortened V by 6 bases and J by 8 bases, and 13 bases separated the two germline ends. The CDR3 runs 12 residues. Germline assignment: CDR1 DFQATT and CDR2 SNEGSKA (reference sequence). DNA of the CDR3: TGCAGTGCCGTTGGGGGTTCCGAAAAACTGTTTTTT. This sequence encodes CSAVGGSEKLFF.

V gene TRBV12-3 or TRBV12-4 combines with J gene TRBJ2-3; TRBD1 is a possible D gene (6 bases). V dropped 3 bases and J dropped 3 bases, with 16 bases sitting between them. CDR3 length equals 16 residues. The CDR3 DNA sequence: TGTGCCAGCAGTTTCAGTCGAGGGGGTGTAACAGATACGCAGTATTTT. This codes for CASSFSRGGVTDTQYF.

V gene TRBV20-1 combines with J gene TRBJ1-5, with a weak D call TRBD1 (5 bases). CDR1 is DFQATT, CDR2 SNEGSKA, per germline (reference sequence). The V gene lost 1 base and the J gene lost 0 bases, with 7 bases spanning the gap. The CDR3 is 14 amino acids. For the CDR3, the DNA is TGCAGTGCTAGAGTGGACAATAGCAATCAGCCCCAGCATTTT. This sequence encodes CSARVDNSNQPQHF.

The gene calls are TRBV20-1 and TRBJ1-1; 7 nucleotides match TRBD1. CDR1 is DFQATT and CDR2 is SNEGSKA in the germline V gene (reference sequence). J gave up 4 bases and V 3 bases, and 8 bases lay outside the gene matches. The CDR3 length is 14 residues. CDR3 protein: CSASSRGLVTEAFF. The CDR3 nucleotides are TGCAGTGCTAGTTCAAGGGGGCTAGTCACTGAAGCTTTCTTT.

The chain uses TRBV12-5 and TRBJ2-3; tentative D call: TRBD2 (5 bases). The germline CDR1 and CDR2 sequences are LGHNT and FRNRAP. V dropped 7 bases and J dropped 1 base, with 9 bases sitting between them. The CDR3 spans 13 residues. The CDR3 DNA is TGTGCTAGTGTCAAGGGAGGCACAGATACGCAGTATTTT. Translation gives CASVKGGTDTQYF.

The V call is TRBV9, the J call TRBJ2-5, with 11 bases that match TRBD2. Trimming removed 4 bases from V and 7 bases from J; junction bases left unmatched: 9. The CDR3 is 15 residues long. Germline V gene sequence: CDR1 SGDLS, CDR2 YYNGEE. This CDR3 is CASSPSSGGPGTQYF. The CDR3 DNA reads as TGTGCCAGCAGCCCATCTAGCGGGGGGCCGGGGACCCAGTACTTC.

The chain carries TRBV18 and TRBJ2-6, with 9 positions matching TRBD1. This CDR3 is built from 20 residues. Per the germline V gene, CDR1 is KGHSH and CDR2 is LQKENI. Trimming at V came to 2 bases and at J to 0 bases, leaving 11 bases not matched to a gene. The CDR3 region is CASSPYAGTGKLSGANVLTF. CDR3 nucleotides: TGTGCCAGCTCACCATACGCCGGGACAGGGAAGCTCTCTGGGGCCAACGTCCTGACTTTC.

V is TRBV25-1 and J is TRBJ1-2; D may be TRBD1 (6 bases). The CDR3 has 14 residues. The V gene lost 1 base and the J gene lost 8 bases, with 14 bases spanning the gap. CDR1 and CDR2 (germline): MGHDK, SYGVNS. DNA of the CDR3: TGTGCCAGCAGTGAATCAACATACAGGGACGGCTACACCTTC. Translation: CASSESTYRDGYTF.

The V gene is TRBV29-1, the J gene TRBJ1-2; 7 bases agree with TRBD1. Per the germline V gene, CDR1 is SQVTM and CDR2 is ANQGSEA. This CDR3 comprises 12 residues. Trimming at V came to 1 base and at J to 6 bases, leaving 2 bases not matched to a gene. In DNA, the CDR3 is TGCAGCGTTGAAGTCAGGGGGGATGGCTACACCTTC. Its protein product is CSVEVRGDGYTF.

The CDR3 coding sequence is TGTGCCAGCAGCTTATTGTCGGCCAGGGATCGAGAGACCCAGTACTTC. The encoded protein is CASSLLSARDRETQYF. The chain couples TRBV5-6 to TRBJ2-5, with D perhaps TRBD1 (5 bases). The CDR3 has 16 amino acids. Germline V gene lookup returns CDR1 SGHDT and CDR2 YYEEEE. V gave up 2 bases and J gave up 4 bases, with 18 bases separating them.

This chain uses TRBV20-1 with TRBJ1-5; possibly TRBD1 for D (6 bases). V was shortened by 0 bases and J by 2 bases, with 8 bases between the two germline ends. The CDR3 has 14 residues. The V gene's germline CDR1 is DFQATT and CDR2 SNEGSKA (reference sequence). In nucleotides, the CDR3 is TGCAGTGCTAGAGATGCAGGGGGCAATCAGCCCCAGCATTTT. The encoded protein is CSARDAGGNQPQHF.

CDR3 DNA: TGTGCCAGCAGCGACCCAACTGCGGGAGGGGCCAACGTCCTGACTTTC. This sequence encodes CASSDPTAGGANVLTF. The chain uses TRBV5-6 and TRBJ2-6; possible D gene TRBD2, 6 bases. Germline CDR1 is SGHDT and CDR2 is YYEEEE. This CDR3 has 16 residues. Trimming cost V 4 bases and J 4 bases, with 15 bases left between them.

CDR3 nucleotides: TGTGCCAGCAGCCAACGGACAGGGGGCATAAACATTCAGTACTTC. As protein: CASSQRTGGINIQYF. The chain uses TRBV14 and TRBJ2-4; TRBD1 matches 11 bases. This CDR3 region has 15 residues. Germline V gene sequence: CDR1 SGHDN, CDR2 FVKESK. Trimming cost V 2 bases and J 6 bases; bases outside gene matches: 3. Full variable domain (remainder filled in from reference TRBV14 and TRBJ2-4): EAGVTQFPSHSVIEKGQTVTLRCDPISGHDNLYWYRRVMGKEIKFLLHFVKESKQDESGMPNNRFLAERTGGTYSTLKVQPAELEDSGVYFCASSQRTGGINIQYFGAGTRLSVL.

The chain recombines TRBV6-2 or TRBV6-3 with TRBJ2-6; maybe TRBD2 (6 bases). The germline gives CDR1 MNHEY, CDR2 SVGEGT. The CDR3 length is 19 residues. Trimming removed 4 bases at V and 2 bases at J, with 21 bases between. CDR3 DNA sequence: TGTGCCAGCAGTTTAGGCCGGGGGTCAATTCCCCCTGGGGCCAACGTCCTGACTTTC. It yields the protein CASSLGRGSIPPGANVLTF.

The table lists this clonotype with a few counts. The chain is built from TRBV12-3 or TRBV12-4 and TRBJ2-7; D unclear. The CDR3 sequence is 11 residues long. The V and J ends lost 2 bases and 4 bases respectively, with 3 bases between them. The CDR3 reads CASSLKYEQYF. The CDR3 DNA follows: TGTGCCAGCAGTTTAAAGTACGAGCAGTACTTC.

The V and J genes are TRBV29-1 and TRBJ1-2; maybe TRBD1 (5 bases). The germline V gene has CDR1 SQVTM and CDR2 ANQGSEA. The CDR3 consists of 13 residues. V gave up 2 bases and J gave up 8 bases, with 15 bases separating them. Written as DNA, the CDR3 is TGCAGCGTTGAACTCCCAGGGTTCGGCGGCTACACCTTC. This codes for CSVELPGFGGYTF.

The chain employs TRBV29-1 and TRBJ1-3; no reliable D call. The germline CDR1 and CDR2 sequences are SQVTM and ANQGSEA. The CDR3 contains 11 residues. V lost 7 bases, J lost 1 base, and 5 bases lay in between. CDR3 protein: CSAQSGNTIYF. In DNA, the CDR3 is TGCAGCGCCCAATCTGGAAACACCATATATTTT. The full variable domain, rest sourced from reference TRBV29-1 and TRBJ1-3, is SAVISQKPSRDICQRGTSLTIQCQVDSQVTMMFWYRQQPGQSLTLIATANQGSEATYESGFVIDKFPISRPNLTFSTLTVSNMSPEDSSIYLCSAQSGNTIYFGEGSWLTVV.

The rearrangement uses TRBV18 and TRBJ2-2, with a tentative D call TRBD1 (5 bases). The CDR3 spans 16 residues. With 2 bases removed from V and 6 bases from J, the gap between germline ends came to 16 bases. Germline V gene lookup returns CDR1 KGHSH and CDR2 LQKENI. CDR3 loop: CASSPELQGSSGELFF. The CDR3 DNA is TGTGCCAGCTCACCAGAGCTTCAGGGATCTTCCGGGGAGCTGTTTTTT.

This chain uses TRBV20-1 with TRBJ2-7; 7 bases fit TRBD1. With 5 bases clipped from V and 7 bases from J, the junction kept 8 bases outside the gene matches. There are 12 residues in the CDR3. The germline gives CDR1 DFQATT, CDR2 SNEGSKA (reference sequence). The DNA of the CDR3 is TGCAGTGCTCGCTGGACAGGTGGGGAGCAGTACTTC. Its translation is CSARWTGGEQYF.

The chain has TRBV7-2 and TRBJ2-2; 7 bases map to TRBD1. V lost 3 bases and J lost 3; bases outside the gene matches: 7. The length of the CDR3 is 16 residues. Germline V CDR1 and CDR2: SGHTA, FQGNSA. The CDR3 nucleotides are TGTGCCAGCAGCTTTGGGACAGCCTTTCACACCGGGGAGCTGTTTTTT. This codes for CASSFGTAFHTGELFF. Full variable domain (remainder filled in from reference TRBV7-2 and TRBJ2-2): GAGVSQSPSNKVTEKGKDVELRCDPISGHTALYWYRQSLGQGLEFLIYFQGNSAPDKSGLPSDRFSAERTGGSVSTLTIQRTQQEDSAVYLCASSFGTAFHTGELFFGEGSRLTVL.

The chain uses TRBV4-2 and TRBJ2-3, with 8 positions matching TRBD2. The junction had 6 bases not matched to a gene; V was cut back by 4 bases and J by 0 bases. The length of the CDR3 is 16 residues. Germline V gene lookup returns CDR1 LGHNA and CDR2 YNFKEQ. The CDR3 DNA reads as TGTGCCAGCAGCCCCATAGCGGGGTTAAGCACAGATACGCAGTATTTT. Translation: CASSPIAGLSTDTQYF.

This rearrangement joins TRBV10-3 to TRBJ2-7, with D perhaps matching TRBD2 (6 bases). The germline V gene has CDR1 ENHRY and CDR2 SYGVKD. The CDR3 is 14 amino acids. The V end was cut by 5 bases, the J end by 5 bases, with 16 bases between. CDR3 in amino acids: CAISSAGPLDEQYF. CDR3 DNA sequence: TGTGCCATCAGTTCCGCGGGGCCCCTGGACGAGCAGTACTTC.

CDR3 DNA sequence: TGTGCCAGCAGCTACGAACCCGGGGCCCCCCAGCATTTT. This codes for CASSYEPGAPQHF. The genes are TRBV12-3 or TRBV12-4 and TRBJ1-5, with D tentatively TRBD1 (5 bases). CDR3 length: 13 amino acids. Trimming took 6 bases from V and 10 from J, leaving 16 bases between them.